The sequence of this T cell receptor beta chain was determined in a study of shared clonotypes between healthy human individuals. Study-level findings and limits: All-four-donor shared clonotypes had higher generation probabilities than non-shared clonotypes did.

Original data processing: Junction-only sequences without quality scores came from ImmunoSEQ, so filtering differed. Sequencing was performed with immunoSEQ multiplex PCR; in TCRdb, only in-frame clones are kept and a portion is missing. V and J calls and clone size are copied from that table; D and trimming were computed from the DNA. This sample has 1.5 million to 2.5 million clones; about 95% occur once, and the top ten carry 0.95% to 1.5%. As defined, naive CD8 cells were CD45RO-negative and positively selected for CCR7, with terminally differentiated effector memory CD45RA+ cells excluded. As to this clone: Its antigen is as yet unknown.

V dropped 8 bases and J dropped 3 bases, with 10 bases sitting between them. The germline V gene has CDR1 MGHDK and CDR2 SYGVNS. The CDR3 spans 13 residues. Sample: naive CD8+ T cells sorted from blood. This receptor was taken from a man between 18 and 29 years old in good health. V and J are TRBV25-1 and TRBJ1-4; possibly TRBD1 for D (6 bases). The CDR3 region is CASSDSSNEKLFF. The CDR3 DNA is TGTGCCAGCTCGGACAGCTCTAATGAAAAACTGTTTTTT.